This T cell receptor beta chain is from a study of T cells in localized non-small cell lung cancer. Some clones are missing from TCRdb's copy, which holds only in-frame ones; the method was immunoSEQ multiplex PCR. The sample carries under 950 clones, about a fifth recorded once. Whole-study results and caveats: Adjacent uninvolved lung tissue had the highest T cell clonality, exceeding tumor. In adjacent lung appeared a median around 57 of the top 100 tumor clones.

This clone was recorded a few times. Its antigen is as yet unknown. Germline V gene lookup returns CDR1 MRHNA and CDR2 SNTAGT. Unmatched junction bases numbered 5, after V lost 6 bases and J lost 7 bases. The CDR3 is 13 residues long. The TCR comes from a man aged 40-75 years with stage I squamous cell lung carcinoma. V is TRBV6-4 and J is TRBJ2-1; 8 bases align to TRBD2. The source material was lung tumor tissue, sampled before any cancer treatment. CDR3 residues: CASSWTSRNEQFF. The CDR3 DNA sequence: TGTGCCAGCAGCTGGACTAGCAGGAATGAGCAGTTCTTC.